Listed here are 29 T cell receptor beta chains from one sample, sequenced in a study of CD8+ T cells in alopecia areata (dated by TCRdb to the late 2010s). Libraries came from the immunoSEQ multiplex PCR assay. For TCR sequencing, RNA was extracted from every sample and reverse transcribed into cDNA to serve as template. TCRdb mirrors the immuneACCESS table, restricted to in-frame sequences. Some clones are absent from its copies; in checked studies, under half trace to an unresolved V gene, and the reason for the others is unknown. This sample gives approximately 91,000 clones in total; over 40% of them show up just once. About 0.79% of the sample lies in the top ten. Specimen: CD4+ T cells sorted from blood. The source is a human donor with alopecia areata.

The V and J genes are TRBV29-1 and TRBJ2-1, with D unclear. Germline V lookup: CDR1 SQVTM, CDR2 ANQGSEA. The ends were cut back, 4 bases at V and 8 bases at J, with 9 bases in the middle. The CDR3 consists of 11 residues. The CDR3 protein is CSVGPSDEQFF. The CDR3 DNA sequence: TGCAGCGTTGGCCCCTCCGATGAGCAGTTCTTC.

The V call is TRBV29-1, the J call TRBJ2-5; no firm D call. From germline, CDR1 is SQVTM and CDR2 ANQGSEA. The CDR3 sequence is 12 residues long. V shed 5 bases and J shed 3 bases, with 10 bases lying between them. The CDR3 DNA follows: TGCAGCGTTTACAAGGTCGAAGAGACCCAGTACTTC. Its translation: CSVYKVEETQYF.

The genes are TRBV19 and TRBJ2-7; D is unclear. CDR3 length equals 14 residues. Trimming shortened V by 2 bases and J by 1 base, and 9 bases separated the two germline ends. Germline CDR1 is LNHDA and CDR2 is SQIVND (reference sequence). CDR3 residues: CASSIRQASYEQYF. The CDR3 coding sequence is TGTGCCAGTAGTATAAGGCAGGCTTCCTACGAGCAGTACTTC.

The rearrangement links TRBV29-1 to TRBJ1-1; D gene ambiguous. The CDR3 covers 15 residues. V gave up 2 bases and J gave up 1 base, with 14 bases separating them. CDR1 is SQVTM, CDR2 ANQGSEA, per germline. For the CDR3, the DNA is TGCAGCGTTGAATTTACGCAGGCGAAGAACACTGAAGCTTTCTTT. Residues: CSVEFTQAKNTEAFF.

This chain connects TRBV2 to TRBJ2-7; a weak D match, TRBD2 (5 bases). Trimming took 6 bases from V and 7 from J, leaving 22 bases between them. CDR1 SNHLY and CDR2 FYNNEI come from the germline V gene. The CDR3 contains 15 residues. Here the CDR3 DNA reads TGTGCCAGCAGAGCTTCGGACTTCGAAGGATGGGAGCAGTACTTC. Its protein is CASRASDFEGWEQYF.

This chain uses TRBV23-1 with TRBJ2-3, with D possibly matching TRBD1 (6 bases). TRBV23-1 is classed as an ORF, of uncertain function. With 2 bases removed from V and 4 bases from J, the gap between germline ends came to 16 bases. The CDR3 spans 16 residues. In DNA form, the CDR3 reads TGCGCCAGCAGTCAAACTCCCTCAGGGGTCCCAGATACGCAGTATTTT. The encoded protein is CASSQTPSGVPDTQYF.

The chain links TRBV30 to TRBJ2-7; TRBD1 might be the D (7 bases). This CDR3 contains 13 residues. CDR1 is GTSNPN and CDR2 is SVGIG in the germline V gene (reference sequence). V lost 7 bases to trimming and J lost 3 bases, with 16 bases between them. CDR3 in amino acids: CASTGEVGYEQYF. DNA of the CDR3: TGTGCCTCCACAGGGGAGGTAGGCTACGAGCAGTACTTC.

CDR3 in DNA: TGTGCCAGCAGTCCACCCCTCTCCGTGCGTACGCAGTATTTT. The encoded protein is CASSPPLSVRTQYF. The chain recombines TRBV28 with TRBJ2-3, with D uncertain. The CDR3 covers 14 residues. Trimming took off 5 bases at V and 8 bases at J, with 17 bases between the two ends. Per the germline V gene, CDR1 is MDHEN and CDR2 is SYDVKM.

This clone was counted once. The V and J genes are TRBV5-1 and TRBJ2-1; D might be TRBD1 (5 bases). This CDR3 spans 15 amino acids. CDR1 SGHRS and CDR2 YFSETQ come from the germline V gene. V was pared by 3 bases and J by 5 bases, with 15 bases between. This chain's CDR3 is CASSYRPRQNNEQFF. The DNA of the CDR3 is TGCGCCAGCAGCTACCGGCCCCGACAGAACAATGAGCAGTTCTTC. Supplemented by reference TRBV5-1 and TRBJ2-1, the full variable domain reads KAGVTQTPRYLIKTRGQQVTLSCSPISGHRSVSWYQQTPGQGLQFLFEYFSETQRNKGNFPGRFSGRQFSNSRSEMNVSTLELGDSALYLCASSYRPRQNNEQFFGPGTRLTVL.

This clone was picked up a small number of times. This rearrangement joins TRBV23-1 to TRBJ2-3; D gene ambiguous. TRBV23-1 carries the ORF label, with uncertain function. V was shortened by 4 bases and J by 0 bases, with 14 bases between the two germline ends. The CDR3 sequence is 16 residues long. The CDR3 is CASSRTPPCSTDTQYF. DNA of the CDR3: TGCGCCAGCAGTCGCACTCCGCCCTGCAGCACAGATACGCAGTATTTT.

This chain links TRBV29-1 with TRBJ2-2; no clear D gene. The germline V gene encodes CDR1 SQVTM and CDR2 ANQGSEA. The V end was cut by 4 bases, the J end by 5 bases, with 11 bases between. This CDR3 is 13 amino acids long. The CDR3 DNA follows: TGCAGCGTTGGGGTGACTGGAACCGGGGAGCTGTTTTTT. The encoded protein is CSVGVTGTGELFF.

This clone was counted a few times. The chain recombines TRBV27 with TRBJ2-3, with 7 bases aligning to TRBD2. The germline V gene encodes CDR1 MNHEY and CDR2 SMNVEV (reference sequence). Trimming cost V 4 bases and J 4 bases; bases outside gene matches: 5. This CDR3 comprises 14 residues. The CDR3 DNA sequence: TGTGCCAGCAGTTCCCCCCGGGAGGCAGATACGCAGTATTTT. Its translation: CASSSPREADTQYF.

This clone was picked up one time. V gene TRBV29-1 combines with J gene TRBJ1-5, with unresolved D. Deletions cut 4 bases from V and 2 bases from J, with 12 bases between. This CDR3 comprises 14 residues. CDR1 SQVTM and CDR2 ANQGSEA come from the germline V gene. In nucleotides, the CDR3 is TGCAGCGTTGTCTCTGGGCTCGGCAATCAGCCCCAGCATTTT. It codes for CSVVSGLGNQPQHF.

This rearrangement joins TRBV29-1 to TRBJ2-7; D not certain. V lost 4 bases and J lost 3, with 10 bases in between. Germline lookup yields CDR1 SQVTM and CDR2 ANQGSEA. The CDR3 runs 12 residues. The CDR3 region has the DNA TGCAGCGTTGGGAAAGAGAGCTACGAGCAGTACTTC. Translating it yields CSVGKESYEQYF.

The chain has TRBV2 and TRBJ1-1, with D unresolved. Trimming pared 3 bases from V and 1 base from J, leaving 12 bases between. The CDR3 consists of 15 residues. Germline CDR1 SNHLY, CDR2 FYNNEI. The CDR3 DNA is TGTGCCAGCAGTGACCCTCCGGCCGGGAACACTGAAGCTTTCTTT. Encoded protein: CASSDPPAGNTEAFF.

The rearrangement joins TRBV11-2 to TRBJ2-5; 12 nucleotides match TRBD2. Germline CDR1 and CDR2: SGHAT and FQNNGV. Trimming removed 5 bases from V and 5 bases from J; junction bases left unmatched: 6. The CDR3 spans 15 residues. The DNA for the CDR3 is TGTGCCAGCAGCCTTCCTAGCGGGGGGGTTGAGACCCAGTACTTC. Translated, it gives CASSLPSGGVETQYF.

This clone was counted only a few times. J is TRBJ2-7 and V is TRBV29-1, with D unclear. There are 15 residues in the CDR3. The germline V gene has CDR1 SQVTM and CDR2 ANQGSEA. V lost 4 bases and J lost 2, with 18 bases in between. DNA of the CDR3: TGCAGCGTTGTGTCATATCAGGAACGACCCTACGAGCAGTACTTC. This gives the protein CSVVSYQERPYEQYF.

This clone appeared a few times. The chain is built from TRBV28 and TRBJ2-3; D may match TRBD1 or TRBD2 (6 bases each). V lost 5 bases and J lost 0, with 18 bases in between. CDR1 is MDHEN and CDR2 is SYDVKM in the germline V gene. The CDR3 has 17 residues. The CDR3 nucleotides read TGTGCCAGCAGTCCCTCGGGGGCAACACTAAGCACAGATACGCAGTATTTT. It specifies CASSPSGATLSTDTQYF.

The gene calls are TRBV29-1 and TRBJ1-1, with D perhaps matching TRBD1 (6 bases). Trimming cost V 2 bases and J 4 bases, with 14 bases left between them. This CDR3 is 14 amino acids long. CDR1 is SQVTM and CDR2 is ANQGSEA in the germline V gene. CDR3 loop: CSVELQGKSTEAFF. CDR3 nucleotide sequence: TGCAGCGTTGAATTACAGGGCAAATCCACTGAAGCTTTCTTT.

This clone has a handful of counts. Here the CDR3 reads CASSYGDTQYF. In nucleotides, the CDR3 is TGTGCCAGCAGTTATGGCGATACGCAGTATTTT. The genes are TRBV2 and TRBJ2-3; D call uncertain. CDR1 and CDR2 (germline): SNHLY, FYNNEI. The CDR3 runs 11 residues. V was pared by 5 bases and J by 6 bases, with 6 bases between.

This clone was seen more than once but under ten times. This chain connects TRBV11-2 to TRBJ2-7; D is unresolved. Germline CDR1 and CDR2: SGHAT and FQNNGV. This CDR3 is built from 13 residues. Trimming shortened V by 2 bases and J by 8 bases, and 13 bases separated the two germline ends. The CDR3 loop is CASSLLRLRQQYF. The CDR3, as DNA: TGTGCCAGCAGCTTATTAAGGCTCAGGCAGCAGTACTTC.

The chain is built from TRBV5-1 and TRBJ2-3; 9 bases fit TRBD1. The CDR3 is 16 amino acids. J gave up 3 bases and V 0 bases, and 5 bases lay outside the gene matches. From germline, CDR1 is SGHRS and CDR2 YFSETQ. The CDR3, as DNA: TGCGCCAGCAGCTTGGGCGGGACAGGGAAGACAGATACGCAGTATTTT. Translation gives CASSLGGTGKTDTQYF.

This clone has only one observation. CDR3 sequence (DNA): TGTGCCAGCAGAGACCCGAACATTCAGTACTTC. This encodes CASRDPNIQYF. The J gene is TRBJ2-4, the V gene TRBV2; D remains ambiguous. Per germline, CDR1 SNHLY and CDR2 FYNNEI. CDR3 size: 11 residues. The V end lost 6 bases, the J end lost 7 bases, and 7 bases lay between the germline ends. The whole variable domain, remainder taken from reference TRBV2 and TRBJ2-4, is EPEVTQTPSHQVTQMGQEVILRCVPISNHLYFYWYRQILGQKVEFLVSFYNNEISEKSEIFDDQFSVERPDGSNFTLKIRSTKLEDSAMYFCASRDPNIQYFGAGTRLSVL.

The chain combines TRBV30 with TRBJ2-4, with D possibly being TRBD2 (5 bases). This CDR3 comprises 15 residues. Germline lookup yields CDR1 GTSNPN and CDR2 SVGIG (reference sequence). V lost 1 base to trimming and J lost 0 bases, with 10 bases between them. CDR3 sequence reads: CAWSASQIAKNIQYF. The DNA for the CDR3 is TGTGCCTGGAGTGCTAGCCAGATAGCCAAAAACATTCAGTACTTC.

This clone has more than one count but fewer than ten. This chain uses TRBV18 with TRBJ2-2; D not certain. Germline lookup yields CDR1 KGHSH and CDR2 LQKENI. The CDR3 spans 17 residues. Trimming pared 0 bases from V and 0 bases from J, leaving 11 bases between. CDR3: CASSPPNLFANTGELFF. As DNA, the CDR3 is TGTGCCAGCTCACCACCGAATCTGTTCGCGAACACCGGGGAGCTGTTTTTT.

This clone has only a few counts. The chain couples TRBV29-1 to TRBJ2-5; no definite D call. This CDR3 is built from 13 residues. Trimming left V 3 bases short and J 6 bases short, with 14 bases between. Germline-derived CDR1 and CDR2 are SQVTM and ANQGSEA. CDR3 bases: TGCAGCGTTGAGACGAACGGCCCAAAGACCCAGTACTTC. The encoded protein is CSVETNGPKTQYF.

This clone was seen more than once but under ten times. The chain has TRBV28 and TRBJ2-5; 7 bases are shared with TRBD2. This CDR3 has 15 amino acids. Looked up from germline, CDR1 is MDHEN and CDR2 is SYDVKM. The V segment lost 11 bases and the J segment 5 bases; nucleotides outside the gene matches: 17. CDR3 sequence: CAPREEGIQEETQYF. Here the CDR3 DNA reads TGTGCCCCCCGGGAGGAGGGAATACAAGAGGAGACCCAGTACTTC.

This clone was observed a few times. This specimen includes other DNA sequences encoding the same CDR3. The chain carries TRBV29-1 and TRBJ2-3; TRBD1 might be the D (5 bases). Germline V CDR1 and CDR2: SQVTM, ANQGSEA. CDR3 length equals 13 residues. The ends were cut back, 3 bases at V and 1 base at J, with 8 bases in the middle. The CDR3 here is CSVEVQGTDTQYF. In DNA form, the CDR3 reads TGCAGCGTTGAGGTACAGGGCACAGATACGCAGTATTTT.

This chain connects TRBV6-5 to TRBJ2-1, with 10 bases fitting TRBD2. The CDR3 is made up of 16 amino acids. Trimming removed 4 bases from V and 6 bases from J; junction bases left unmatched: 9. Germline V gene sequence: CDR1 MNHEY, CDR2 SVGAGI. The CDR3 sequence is CASSSRDRLAGNEQFF. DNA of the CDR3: TGTGCCAGCAGTTCTCGGGACAGACTAGCGGGCAATGAGCAGTTCTTC.